The 23 T cell receptor beta chains presented below share a single source sample, sequenced in a study of T cell clonality in common variable immunodeficiency. The repertoire was sequenced with immunoSEQ multiplex PCR; TCRdb's copy has only in-frame clones and lacks some. This repertoire lists more than 65,000 clones without singletons; around 0.8% sits in the top ten. Sequenced material: peripheral blood mononuclear cells. All receptors come from a person between 18 and 69 years old in good health.

This clone showed up many times. CDR3 loop: CASRLSAGAFMGADEQFF. The CDR3 bases that were read are TGCGCCAGCAGATTATCAGCGGGAGCTTTTATGGGTGCGGATGAG. This chain connects TRBV5-1 to TRBJ2-1, with TRBD2 matching over 8 bases. The sequence runs out 3 residues before the end of the CDR3; the remainder is reconstructed from the germline J gene. In germline, CDR1 is SGHRS, CDR2 YFSETQ. The V segment lost 5 bases and the J segment 8 bases; nucleotides outside the gene matches: 21. The CDR3 is made up of 18 amino acids.

A few counts support this clone. The DNA ends 3 residues before the CDR3 does, and the rest of the CDR3 is filled in from the germline J gene. The V gene is TRBV18, the J gene TRBJ2-5; 7 bases are a match to TRBD1. The CDR3 spans 14 residues. Germline V gene sequence: CDR1 KGHSH, CDR2 LQKENI. With 6 bases clipped from V and 3 bases from J, the junction kept 7 bases outside the gene matches. The sequenced CDR3 bases are TGTGCCAGCTCGACCGGGACAGCGAAAGAGACC. Its translation is CASSTGTAKET. The full CDR3 is CASSTGTAKETQYF.

This clone was counted ten times or more. The CDR3 region is CASRIIAGVGHEQYF. The CDR3 bases that were read are TGTGCCAGCAGAATAATAGCGGGAGTCGGCCACGAG. V gene TRBV6-2 or TRBV6-3 combines with J gene TRBJ2-7; 9 nucleotides agree with TRBD2. Read data end 3 residues before the CDR3 end; the end is taken from the germline J gene. There are 15 residues in the CDR3. Germline V gene sequence: CDR1 MNHEY, CDR2 SVGEGT. Trimming cost V 6 bases and J 5 bases; bases outside gene matches: 11.

This clone was detected many times. The CDR3 end lies 3 residues beyond the end of the read and is filled in from the germline J gene. This rearrangement joins TRBV24-1 to TRBJ2-5; D is unclear. The CDR3 length is 12 residues. Germline CDR1 and CDR2: KGHDR and SFDVKD. V lost 4 bases and J lost 6, with 8 bases in between. The CDR3 here is CATSEGSKTQYF. CDR3 DNA, as far as it was read: TGTGCCACCAGTGAGGGTAGCAAGACC.

In this sample, this clone turned up many times. Read coverage stops 3 residues before the CDR3 terminus; the germline J gene supplies the remainder. This chain connects TRBV18 to TRBJ2-7, with D possibly TRBD2 on 6 matching bases. CDR1 and CDR2 from the germline V gene are KGHSH and LQKENI. V shed 8 bases and J shed 1 base, with 6 bases lying between them. CDR3 length: 11 amino acids. The CDR3 is CASAGSYEQYF. The part of the CDR3 DNA that was read is TGTGCCAGCGCGGGGTCCTACGAG.

This clone has a count of ten or more. The observed sequence ends 3 residues before the CDR3 terminus, with the missing tail filled in from the germline J gene. The V call is TRBV18, the J call TRBJ2-5, with a possible D match to TRBD2 (5 bases). The CDR3 loop spans 13 amino acids. Trimming shortened V by 3 bases and J by 0 bases, and 5 bases separated the two germline ends. CDR1 is KGHSH, CDR2 LQKENI, per germline. The CDR3 sequence: CASSPRDQETQYF. The CDR3 DNA, read in part, is TGTGCCAGCTCACCGCGGGACCAAGAGACC.

The sample holds many counts of this clone. The CDR3 end lies 3 residues beyond the end of the read and is filled in from the germline J gene. The rearrangement joins TRBV5-1 to TRBJ1-1; maybe TRBD1 (5 bases). The germline V gene has CDR1 SGHRS and CDR2 YFSETQ. The CDR3 extends over 13 amino acids. The CDR3 spells CASSLVMGQGAFF. Partial CDR3 DNA: TGCGCCAGCAGCTTGGTTATGGGGCAGGGA.

This clone occurred many times. Read data end 3 residues before the CDR3 end; the end is taken from the germline J gene. This sequence joins TRBV19 and TRBJ1-4, with a possible D match to TRBD1 (5 bases). This CDR3 comprises 17 residues. Germline CDR1 LNHDA, CDR2 SQIVND (reference sequence). The V end lost 3 bases, the J end lost 7 bases, and 21 bases lay between the germline ends. The sequenced CDR3 bases are TGTGCCAGTAGTATCGGACGGGCGGGGGGTCTCGGTGAAAAA. Translated, it gives CASSIGRAGGLGEK. The CDR3, in full, reads CASSIGRAGGLGEKLFF. Full variable domain (remainder filled in from reference TRBV19 and TRBJ1-4): DGGITQSPKYLFRKEGQNVTLSCEQNLNHDAMYWYRQDPGQGLRLIYYSQIVNDFQKGDIAEGYSVSREKKESFPLTVTSAQKNPTAFYLCASSIGRAGGLGEKLFFGSGTQLSVL.

This clone was detected many times. The read falls 3 residues short of the CDR3 end, and the missing part is taken from the germline J gene. This chain joins TRBV7-3 and TRBJ2-2; 14 positions match TRBD2. This CDR3 is 18 amino acids long. V was clipped by 4 bases and J by 4 bases; unmatched bases: 8. The germline gives CDR1 SGHTA, CDR2 FQGTGA. Here the CDR3 reads CASSSGTSGRRGTGELFF. The CDR3 DNA, read in part, is TGTGCCAGCAGCTCAGGGACTAGCGGGAGAAGGGGCACCGGGGAG.

At least ten counts were recorded for this clone. The CDR3 end is not reached by the read, which stops 3 residues before it; the germline J gene fills it in. V usage is TRBV19 and J usage is TRBJ1-1; D is ambiguous. The CDR3 spans 14 residues. Trimming pared 7 bases from V and 4 bases from J, leaving 16 bases between. From germline, CDR1 is LNHDA and CDR2 SQIVND (reference sequence). CDR3 bases read: TGTGCCAGTAATGGGCCGCAGGCAAGCACTGAA. This translates into CASNGPQASTE. The full CDR3 sequence reads CASNGPQASTEAFF. The entire variable domain, with the rest obtained from reference TRBV19 and TRBJ1-1, is as follows: DGGITQSPKYLFRKEGQNVTLSCEQNLNHDAMYWYRQDPGQGLRLIYYSQIVNDFQKGDIAEGYSVSREKKESFPLTVTSAQKNPTAFYLCASNGPQASTEAFFGQGTRLTVV.

This clone was counted ten times or more. The covered CDR3 bases are TGTGCCAGCAGCCAAGAAGCGGGAGGACTCAATGAG. Translated, it gives CASSQEAGGLNE. The entire CDR3 is CASSQEAGGLNEQFF. This sequence joins TRBV4-2 and TRBJ2-1, with 9 bases identical to TRBD2. The CDR3 goes on 3 residues after the read ends, and that part is filled in from the germline J gene. Germline lookup yields CDR1 LGHNA and CDR2 YNFKEQ. V gave up 0 bases and J gave up 6 bases; unmatched junction bases: 3. This CDR3 contains 15 residues.

This clone was observed many times. The read gets to within 3 residues of the CDR3 end, and the germline J gene fills in the rest. J is TRBJ2-3 and V is TRBV12-3 or TRBV12-4; 9 nucleotides match TRBD2. The CDR3 runs to 15 residues. The ends lost 2 bases at V and 2 bases at J; junction bases unmatched: 2. CDR3 bases read: TGTGCCAGCAGTTTACTAGCGGGGCCCACAGATACG. Encoded protein: CASSLLAGPTDT. The whole CDR3 protein reads CASSLLAGPTDTQYF.

This clone was found many times. The read terminates 3 residues ahead of where the CDR3 ends, so the germline J gene completes it. This chain joins TRBV13 and TRBJ2-2, with no clear D. The CDR3 is 11 residues long. From germline, CDR1 is PRHDT and CDR2 FYEKMQ (reference sequence). Deletions cut 5 bases from V and 7 bases from J, with 5 bases between. CDR3 loop: CASSLYGELFF. The DNA read from the CDR3 is TGTGCCAGCAGCCTTTACGGGGAG.

The sample holds many counts of this clone. The read falls 3 residues short of the CDR3 end, and the missing part is taken from the germline J gene. The rearrangement links TRBV7-9 to TRBJ1-6; D remains unclear. Germline V gene sequence: CDR1 SEHNR, CDR2 FQNEAQ (reference sequence). The V and J ends lost 5 bases and 6 bases respectively, with 5 bases between them. This CDR3 has 12 amino acids. The sequenced CDR3 bases are TGTGCCAGCAGCGGTAGTAATTCACCC. Translated: CASSGSNSP. The complete CDR3 sequence is CASSGSNSPLHF.

The sample holds many counts of this clone. With the read ending 3 residues before the CDR3 end, the germline J gene is used to fill in that end. The genes are TRBV14 and TRBJ2-7; D is unclear. V was shortened by 3 bases and J by 5 bases, with 11 bases between the two germline ends. Per germline, CDR1 SGHDN and CDR2 FVKESK. The length of the CDR3 is 13 residues. Incomplete CDR3 DNA: TGTGCCAGCAGCCAGCGAAGGGTCGACGAG. Translating gives CASSQRRVDE. The whole CDR3 reads CASSQRRVDEQYF. Complete variable domain (other parts from reference TRBV14 and TRBJ2-7): EAGVTQFPSHSVIEKGQTVTLRCDPISGHDNLYWYRRVMGKEIKFLLHFVKESKQDESGMPNNRFLAERTGGTYSTLKVQPAELEDSGVYFCASSQRRVDEQYFGPGTRLTVT.

This clone was detected ten times or more. Read data end 3 residues before the CDR3 end; the end is taken from the germline J gene. The rearrangement joins TRBV2 to TRBJ1-2; 9 bases align to TRBD1. Germline CDR1 is SNHLY and CDR2 is FYNNEI. This CDR3 is built from 14 residues. CDR3 sequence reads: CASSARQGVLGYTF. Partial CDR3 DNA: TGTGCCAGCAGTGCTCGACAGGGGGTCTTAGGC.

In its sample, this clone was seen many times. The read comes to an end 3 residues before the CDR3 does, leaving the germline J gene to fill in the end. The chain recombines TRBV5-1 with TRBJ1-2; a possible D gene is TRBD1 (6 bases). CDR3 size: 14 residues. In germline, CDR1 is SGHRS, CDR2 YFSETQ. Trimming removed 0 bases from V and 3 bases from J, with 9 bases in between. CDR3 amino acids: CASSLGQEDYGYTF. The part of the CDR3 DNA that was read is TGCGCCAGCAGCTTGGGACAGGAGGACTATGGC.

This clone has at least ten counts. The read stops 3 residues short of the end of the CDR3; the missing end is completed from the germline J gene. V and J are TRBV5-5 and TRBJ1-1; TRBD1 might be the D (6 bases). Germline values: CDR1 SGHKS, CDR2 YYEKEE (reference sequence). Trimming stripped 0 bases from V and 0 bases from J, with 6 bases between. The CDR3 consists of 14 residues. The CDR3 bases that were read are TGTGCCAGCAGCTTGGGACAGGTGAACACTGAA. Amino acids: CASSLGQVNTE. The complete CDR3 reads CASSLGQVNTEAFF.

This clone came up a few times. The CDR3 bases that were read are TGTGCCGGACAGGGGGATGGC. Residues: CAGQGDG. Given in full, the CDR3 is CAGQGDGYTF. This rearrangement joins TRBV2 to TRBJ1-2; 10 nucleotides agree with TRBD1. The read comes to an end 3 residues before the CDR3 does, leaving the germline J gene to fill in the end. After removal of 11 bases from V and 6 bases from J, the junction contained 0 bases not matched to a gene. Germline V gives CDR1 SNHLY, CDR2 FYNNEI. The CDR3 spans 10 residues.

This clone was found many times. The sample has other DNA sequences that encode this CDR3 too. CDR3 amino acids: CASSFTDSGESPLHF. The sequenced part of the CDR3 DNA is TGCGCCAGCAGCTTCACCGACAGCGGGGAGTCACCC. The gene calls are TRBV5-1 and TRBJ1-6, with a weak D call TRBD1 (5 bases). Read coverage stops 3 residues before the CDR3 terminus; the germline J gene supplies the remainder. Trimming removed 2 bases at V and 10 bases at J, with 16 bases between. The CDR3 covers 15 residues. Germline-derived CDR1 and CDR2 are SGHRS and YFSETQ.

This clone was observed many times. The missing CDR3 end, 3 residues past where the read stops, is filled in from the germline J gene. The chain is built from TRBV28 and TRBJ1-5, with TRBD1 matching 9 bases. V lost 7 bases and J lost 4; bases outside the gene matches: 8. The CDR3 totals 15 residues. Germline CDR1 reads MDHEN; CDR2 reads SYDVKM. The DNA read from the CDR3 is TGTGCCAGCACCGTCCGGGACAGGGAAAATCAGCCC. Amino acid sequence: CASTVRDRENQP. The whole CDR3 region reads CASTVRDRENQPQHF.

This clone was counted many times. The CDR3 is cut off 3 residues early in the read; its end comes from the germline J gene. This chain uses TRBV27 with TRBJ2-3; no firm D call. CDR3 length: 12 amino acids. Trimming left V 5 bases short and J 2 bases short, with 5 bases between. In germline, CDR1 is MNHEY, CDR2 SMNVEV (reference sequence). The CDR3 here is CASSTYTDTQYF. The sequenced part of the CDR3 DNA is TGTGCCAGCAGTACCTACACAGATACG.

This clone was observed at least ten times. The read terminates 3 residues ahead of where the CDR3 ends, so the germline J gene completes it. V is TRBV5-4 and J is TRBJ2-2; 11 nucleotides match TRBD2. The germline V gene encodes CDR1 SGHNT and CDR2 YYREEE (reference sequence). This CDR3 contains 15 residues. The J segment lost 6 bases and the V segment lost 3 bases, leaving 4 bases of the junction unmatched. Partial CDR3 DNA: TGTGCCAGCAGCTACTTAGCGGGAGGGCCCGGGGAG. As protein: CASSYLAGGPGE. In full, the CDR3 reads CASSYLAGGPGELFF.